This passage covers 5 T cell receptor beta chains from one sample sequenced in a study of CD8+CD57+ T cells in acquired aplastic anemia. Genomic DNA provided the template from which TCR beta VDJ and CDR3 profiles were obtained. TCRdb itself ran the reads through MiXCR, one entry per CDR3 protein. This sample yields 150,000 to 200,000 distinct CDR3 sequences, of which around 75% are seen a single time; around 45% belongs to the top ten. An expansion of CD8+CD57+ cells by flow cytometry had been shown in patients chosen for sequencing. The material sequenced was sorted CD4+, CD8+, or CD8+CD57+ T cells (not recorded which) from PBMCs. All receptors derive from a human donor with aplastic anemia.

Only one count was recorded for this clonotype. The chain couples TRBV7-9 to TRBJ1-5, with a tentative D call TRBD1 (5 bases). Germline CDR1 is SEHNR and CDR2 is FQNEAQ (reference sequence). CDR3 size: 15 residues. Trimming shortened V by 6 bases and J by 0 bases, and 12 bases separated the two germline ends. The CDR3 bases are TGTGCCAGCAGACTGGGGGGGGATAGCAATCAGCCCCAGCATTTT. It codes for CASRLGGDSNQPQHF.

J is TRBJ1-1 and V is TRBV29-1, with D perhaps TRBD1 (5 bases). The V and J ends lost 4 bases and 3 bases respectively, with 15 bases between them. CDR1 is SQVTM, CDR2 ANQGSEA, per germline. The CDR3 totals 14 residues. CDR3 DNA sequence: TGCAGCGTTGGGCGGGCGGGGGGGTACACTGAAGCTTTCTTT. This codes for CSVGRAGGYTEAFF.

This chain links TRBV9 with TRBJ2-7; D call uncertain. Trimming left V 0 bases short and J 5 bases short, with 9 bases between. Germline assignment: CDR1 SGDLS and CDR2 YYNGEE. The CDR3 runs 13 residues. This chain's CDR3 is CASSVAERDEQYF. The CDR3, as DNA: TGTGCCAGCAGCGTAGCTGAGAGAGACGAGCAGTACTTC.

This clonotype was recorded a few times. The gene calls are TRBV12-3 or TRBV12-4 and TRBJ2-3, with 12 bases aligning to TRBD2. V lost 1 base to trimming and J lost 0 bases; unmatched junction nucleotides: 2. The CDR3 length is 17 residues. CDR3 nucleotide sequence: TGTGCCAGCAGTTTAGGGACTAGCGGGACAAGCACAGATACGCAGTATTTT. This translates into CASSLGTSGTSTDTQYF.

The chain has TRBV20-1 and TRBJ2-1; D might be TRBD2 (6 bases). The V end was cut by 5 bases, the J end by 7 bases, with 9 bases between. The CDR3 sequence is 11 residues long. Germline lookup yields CDR1 DFQATT and CDR2 SNEGSKA (reference sequence). CDR3 DNA: TGCAGTGCTCAGCGGGTGAATGAGCAGTTCTTC. Translation: CSAQRVNEQFF.